This T cell receptor beta chain was recorded in a study of shared clonotypes between healthy human individuals. Assay used: immunoSEQ multiplex PCR; TCRdb lists only in-frame clones, some missing. The repertoire holds 600,000 to 800,000 clones, with 72% as singletons. CDR1 is SGHRS and CDR2 is YFSETQ in the germline V gene. The V gene lost 3 bases and the J gene lost 1 base, with 10 bases spanning the gap. The CDR3 has 14 residues. This rearrangement joins TRBV5-1 to TRBJ1-1, with D hard to call. What was sequenced was memory CD4+ T cells sorted from blood. As to subset: CD45RA-negative fraction. The clonotype was recovered from a woman younger than 45 in good health. CDR3 bases: TGCGCCAGCAGCTCTACGTGGGGGAACACTGAAGCTTTCTTT. As protein: CASSSTWGNTEAFF. Using reference TRBV5-1 and TRBJ1-1 for the parts outside the CDR3, the full variable domain is KAGVTQTPRYLIKTRGQQVTLSCSPISGHRSVSWYQQTPGQGLQFLFEYFSETQRNKGNFPGRFSGRQFSNSRSEMNVSTLELGDSALYLCASSSTWGNTEAFFGQGTRLTVV.